The clone carrying this T cell receptor beta chain was recorded many times. Its antigen is undetermined. This entry is derived from a study of T-cell memory formation after mild COVID-19. Per the germline V gene, CDR1 is LGHNA and CDR2 is YSLEER. With 4 bases clipped from V and 7 bases from J, the junction kept 9 bases outside the gene matches. CDR3 length: 15 residues. MiXCR, applied by TCRdb to the 5' RACE reads, yields one record per CDR3 protein. The data contain 140,000 to 150,000 distinct CDR3 sequences, approximately 26% of them singletons. Findings of the study overall: Of the contracting clones, CD4+ ones lay mainly in CM and EM, and CD8+ ones in EMRA. Researchers found some responding clones in pre-infection memory, a sign that cross-reactive memory joined.

This chain connects TRBV4-3 to TRBJ1-5; 8 nucleotides agree with TRBD1. Specimen: PBMCs or a T cell subset sorted from them (not recorded which). This sequence was found in an adult woman who had mild COVID-19 (a few samples of this study predate the infection). Cell type and time point are not known. The CDR3 coding sequence is TGCGCCAGCAGCCTTGACAGGGGACTTGAGCAGCCCCAGCATTTT. This translates into CASSLDRGLEQPQHF.